Described below is a single T cell receptor beta chain sequence and its context. Reverse transcription of 0.5 to 1 ug RNA was performed with random hexamers. TCRdb reanalysed the immunoSEQ multiplex PCR reads using MiXCR and keeps one entry per CDR3 protein. The data hold about 180,000 distinct CDR3 sequences, with approximately 95% observed a single time. This sample is drawn from a study of CD8 T cells in Susac syndrome. Per germline, CDR1 SGHTA and CDR2 FQGNSA. Trimming cost V 5 bases and J 2 bases, with 19 bases left between them. The CDR3 is 16 residues long. The specimen was CD4+ T cells from PBMCs. The sequence was obtained from a human donor with multiple sclerosis. V and J are TRBV7-2 and TRBJ2-7; D may be TRBD1 or TRBD2 (5 bases each). For the CDR3, the DNA is TGTGCCAGCAGCCTCCTCCTTTGGGGGAGTCCCTACGAGCAGTACTTC. This codes for CASSLLLWGSPYEQYF.